These 14 T cell receptor beta chains were all obtained from the same sample, sequenced in a study of cytotoxic CD8 clonotypes in ibrutinib-treated CLL. Profiling relied on immunoSEQ multiplex PCR, and the TCRdb table lists in-frame clones only, not all of them. In the table there are around 42,000 clones, approximately 70% of which are singletons. Material: PBMCs, obtained after 24 months of ibrutinib treatment. These receptors all come from a human donor with chronic lymphocytic leukemia.

The J gene is TRBJ1-1, the V gene TRBV5-1; D is ambiguous. There are 13 residues in the CDR3. The ends were cut back, 0 bases at V and 8 bases at J, with 11 bases in the middle. The germline V gene encodes CDR1 SGHRS and CDR2 YFSETQ. The CDR3 sequence: CASSLGTHLEAFF. The CDR3 coding sequence is TGCGCCAGCAGCTTGGGGACTCATCTCGAAGCTTTCTTT.

The chain couples TRBV29-1 to TRBJ2-5, with D maybe TRBD2 (5 bases). Trimming removed 2 bases from V and 1 base from J, with 11 bases in between. Germline V lookup: CDR1 SQVTM, CDR2 ANQGSEA. The CDR3 runs 14 residues. The DNA for the CDR3 is TGCAGCGTTGAACCGGCTGGGAGCCAAGAGACCCAGTACTTC. Protein product: CSVEPAGSQETQYF.

This clone showed up just once. Here the CDR3 reads CASSSSPGELFF. CDR3 DNA sequence: TGTGCCAGCAGTTCCTCCCCCGGGGAGCTGTTTTTT. The rearrangement links TRBV27 to TRBJ2-2; D gene unclear. This CDR3 region has 12 residues. Trimming took off 4 bases at V and 6 bases at J, with 6 bases between the two ends. The germline V gene encodes CDR1 MNHEY and CDR2 SMNVEV (reference sequence).

The rearrangement uses TRBV7-2 and TRBJ1-1; no clear D gene. The CDR3 has 13 amino acids. V gave up 5 bases and J gave up 3 bases, with 10 bases separating them. Germline CDR1 reads SGHTA; CDR2 reads FQGNSA. CDR3 nucleotides: TGTGCCAGCAGCCGCCGGGCCGACACTGAAGCTTTCTTT. This codes for CASSRRADTEAFF.

This sequence joins TRBV14 and TRBJ2-7; no clear D. V lost 3 bases and J 7 bases, leaving 7 bases between the germline ends. This CDR3 is 11 amino acids long. CDR1 is SGHDN and CDR2 is FVKESK in the germline V gene. CDR3 protein: CASSQFKEQYF. The CDR3 region has the DNA TGTGCCAGCAGCCAGTTTAAGGAGCAGTACTTC.

V gene TRBV29-1 combines with J gene TRBJ2-1; D unclear. Per germline, CDR1 SQVTM and CDR2 ANQGSEA. The ends were cut back, 2 bases at V and 4 bases at J, with 15 bases in the middle. The CDR3 consists of 15 residues. CDR3 amino acids: CSVESTSQQYNEQFF. The CDR3 DNA sequence: TGCAGCGTTGAATCAACGTCGCAGCAGTACAATGAGCAGTTCTTC.

This clone was seen at least ten times. The chain has TRBV13 and TRBJ2-1; 9 positions match TRBD1. There are 16 residues in the CDR3. Unmatched junction bases numbered 15, after V lost 6 bases and J lost 9 bases. CDR1 PRHDT and CDR2 FYEKMQ come from the germline V gene (reference sequence). The CDR3 reads CASSPAPGQGGGEQFF. The CDR3 region has the DNA TGTGCCAGCAGTCCGGCTCCGGGACAGGGAGGGGGTGAGCAGTTCTTC. Full variable domain (remainder filled in from reference TRBV13 and TRBJ2-1): AAGVIQSPRHLIKEKRETATLKCYPIPRHDTVYWYQQGPGQDPQFLISFYEKMQSDKGSIPDRFSAQQFSDYHSELNMSSLELGDSALYFCASSPAPGQGGGEQFFGPGTRLTVL.

The CDR3 DNA sequence: TGTGCCAGCAGTGTCGACATCAATCAGCCCCAGCATTTT. Encoded protein: CASSVDINQPQHF. The V gene is TRBV2, the J gene TRBJ1-5; D not resolved. This CDR3 is 13 amino acids long. V was clipped by 4 bases and J by 3 bases, with 7 bases between them. The germline V gene has CDR1 SNHLY and CDR2 FYNNEI.

The V and J genes are TRBV11-2 and TRBJ2-7; 7 bases match TRBD1. V trimming: 1 base; J trimming: 2 bases; junction bases outside the gene matches: 5. Germline CDR1 is SGHAT and CDR2 is FQNNGV. The CDR3 length is 15 residues. CDR3 coding DNA: TGTGCCAGCAGCTTAGCAGACAGGGCCACCTACGAGCAGTACTTC. Its protein is CASSLADRATYEQYF.

The chain has TRBV7-6 and TRBJ2-5; TRBD1 might be the D (6 bases). This CDR3 is built from 14 residues. CDR1 is SGHVS, CDR2 FNYEAQ, per germline. V gave up 5 bases and J gave up 7 bases, with 17 bases separating them. The CDR3 spells CASSPDRRLGTQYF. The CDR3 DNA is TGTGCCAGCAGCCCTGACAGGCGCCTTGGGACCCAGTACTTC.

The chain links TRBV9 to TRBJ1-3; D gene uncertain. Germline V CDR1 and CDR2: SGDLS, YYNGEE. The ends were cut back, 0 bases at V and 0 bases at J, with 7 bases in the middle. This CDR3 comprises 15 residues. Here the CDR3 reads CASSVGLSSGNTIYF. CDR3 nucleotide sequence: TGTGCCAGCAGCGTAGGGTTGAGCTCTGGAAACACCATATATTTT.

The gene calls are TRBV7-9 and TRBJ1-2; the D gene is possibly TRBD1 (6 bases). The CDR3 totals 14 residues. CDR1 and CDR2 from the germline V gene are SEHNR and FQNEAQ (reference sequence). V shed 6 bases and J shed 8 bases, with 19 bases lying between them. In DNA, the CDR3 is TGTGCCAGCAGTCTAGGACAGCCCGTCTCGGGCTACACCTTC. It codes for CASSLGQPVSGYTF.

The chain has TRBV5-4 and TRBJ2-7, with 7 bases lining up with TRBD2. Germline CDR1 reads SGHNT; CDR2 reads YYREEE (reference sequence). There are 15 residues in the CDR3. Germline trimming cut 3 bases from V and 6 bases from J; bases unmatched to any gene: 12. The CDR3 sequence: CASSSYRELASEQYF. CDR3 DNA sequence: TGTGCCAGCAGCTCCTACCGGGAACTAGCGTCCGAGCAGTACTTC.

The chain uses TRBV27 and TRBJ2-3; tentatively, D is TRBD2 (6 bases). In germline, CDR1 is MNHEY, CDR2 SMNVEV (reference sequence). V lost 6 bases, J lost 4 bases, and 14 bases lay in between. CDR3 length: 14 residues. CDR3 residues: CASRMTRQADTQYF. Here the CDR3 DNA reads TGTGCCAGCAGAATGACTAGACAAGCAGATACGCAGTATTTT.